This T cell receptor beta chain is from a study of naive and memory T cell subsets. Study observations and caveats: TCR abundance followed a power law differing between naive and memory subsets.

Cells stained for CD3, CD4, CD8, CD45RA, CD27 and viability were sorted into four CD45RA/CD27 subsets. Only a few counts were recorded for this clonotype. Its antigen is undetermined. Germline values: CDR1 SQVTM, CDR2 ANQGSEA. With V trimmed by 4 bases and J by 5 bases, 8 bases remained unmatched. CDR3 length: 14 amino acids. An equimolar mix of two oligonucleotides served as the beta constant-region primer for TRBC1 and TRBC2. An oligonucleotide with the SP2 primer and a 12-nucleotide UMI was ligated to the cDNA 3' end. TCRdb independently ran MiXCR on the UMI-ligation and nested PCR reads; one entry per CDR3 protein. The repertoire consists of about 150,000 distinct CDR3 sequences, with about 17% occurring once and the leading ten covering about 0.14%.

The sequence was obtained from a human donor in good health. The sequenced sample consisted of naive CD4+ T cells from blood. The V and J genes are TRBV29-1 and TRBJ2-3; 8 positions agree with TRBD2. CDR3 sequence reads: CSVGIAGSVDTQYF. The CDR3 DNA is TGCAGCGTTGGGATAGCGGGATCCGTAGATACGCAGTATTTT.